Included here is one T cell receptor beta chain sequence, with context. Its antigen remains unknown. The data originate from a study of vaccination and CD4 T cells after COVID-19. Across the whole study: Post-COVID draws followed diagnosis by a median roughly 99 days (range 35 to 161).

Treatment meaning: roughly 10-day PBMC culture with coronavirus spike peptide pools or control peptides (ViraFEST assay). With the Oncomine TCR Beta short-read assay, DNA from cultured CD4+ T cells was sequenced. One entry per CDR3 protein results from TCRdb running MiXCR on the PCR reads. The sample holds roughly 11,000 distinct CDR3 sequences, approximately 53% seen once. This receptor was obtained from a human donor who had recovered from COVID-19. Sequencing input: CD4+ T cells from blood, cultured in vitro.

The CDR3 DNA is TGTGCCAGTGATGGGGGGGGAGCCCAGCATTTT. It is translated as CASDGGGAQHF. The chain has TRBV19 and TRBJ1-5, with a tentative D call TRBD1 (5 bases). Germline V CDR1 and CDR2: LNHDA, SQIVND (reference sequence). CDR3 size: 11 residues. The V gene lost 8 bases and the J gene lost 11 bases, with 13 bases spanning the gap.